These T cell receptor beta chains were read from a single sample in a study of blood T cell repertoires in COVID-19. The table came from immunoSEQ multiplex PCR; TCRdb's copy has only in-frame clones and leaves some out. Of 110,000 to 150,000 clones listed, around 79% are singletons. The sequenced material came from peripheral blood. All receptors derive from a man in his 60s with acute or convalescent COVID-19. Both conserved end residues are part of each CDR3. Fields, in order: J gene, D gene, clone size, V gene, CDR3 DNA, CDR3 protein. A D gene is named only where the DNA matches it firmly. Rows give clone size only sometimes, using once, few, many, or a class for an expanded clone.

>TRBJ1-2|NA|NA|TRBV6-2/TRBV6-3
TGTGCCAGCAGTTACTCGCGAGGGCATCTCTATGGCTACACCTTC
CASSYSRGHLYGYTF
>TRBJ2-2|NA|NA|TRBV9
TGTGCCAGCAGCGTAGGGACTATAAACACCGGGGAGCTGTTTTTT
CASSVGTINTGELFF
>TRBJ2-7|NA|NA|TRBV28
TGTGCCAGCAGTTTAACCGGACAAGGACCCTACGAGCAGTACTTC
CASSLTGQGPYEQYF
>TRBJ1-2|NA|NA|TRBV27
TGTGCCAGCACCTCATGGGGCAGGGGAGACTATGGCTACACCTTC
CASTSWGRGDYGYTF
>TRBJ2-1|TRBD2|NA|TRBV18
TGTGCCAGCTCACCACCCGGAGCGGGGATAGCCTACAATGAGCAGTTCTTC
CASSPPGAGIAYNEQFF
>TRBJ2-7|NA|NA|TRBV5-4
TGTGCCAGCAGCCCAACTAGGGTCCCCTACGAGCAGTACTTC
CASSPTRVPYEQYF
>TRBJ2-7|NA|NA|TRBV7-2
TGTGCCAGCAGCTGGGGGGTGGGGAATGGGGAGCAGTACTTC
CASSWGVGNGEQYF
>TRBJ2-7|TRBD1|NA|TRBV4-1
TGCGCCAGCAGCCGCCTCAGCACAGGGGACTACGAGCAGTACTTC
CASSRLSTGDYEQYF
>TRBJ2-7|TRBD2|NA|TRBV4-3
TGCGCCAGCAGCCAGCATAGGACTAGCGGACATCGCTCCTACGAGCAGTACTTC
CASSQHRTSGHRSYEQYF
>TRBJ1-4|TRBD1|NA|TRBV7-9
TGTGCCAGCAGCTCCCAGACAGGGGAGGGGACCCTTGAAAAACTGTTTTTT
CASSSQTGEGTLEKLFF
>TRBJ1-4|NA|NA|TRBV4-1
TGCGCCAGCAGCCAAGCCGTCAGAGAAAAACTGTTTTTT
CASSQAVREKLFF
>TRBJ1-5|NA|NA|TRBV28
TGTGCCAGCAGTTTTCCTACCACAGGGTATCAGCCCCAGCATTTT
CASSFPTTGYQPQHF
>TRBJ1-1|NA|NA|TRBV19
TGTGCCAGTAAGCCCTCGTCGGGCAGGGCGGCGGGAGGTGAAGCTTTCTTT
CASKPSSGRAAGGEAFF
>TRBJ1-1|NA|once|TRBV2
TGTGCCAGCAGTGGCGGTTTGAACACTGAAGCTTTCTTT
CASSGGLNTEAFF
>TRBJ1-2|NA|NA|TRBV2
TGTGCCAGCAGTGATGGGGGCTGGGGGTATGGCTACACCTTC
CASSDGGWGYGYTF
>TRBJ1-1|NA|few|TRBV7-9
TGTGCCAGCAGCCCCGGGGGGGCAACTGAAGCTTTCTTT
CASSPGGATEAFF
>TRBJ2-1|NA|NA|TRBV3-1/TRBV3-2
TGTGCCAGCAGCCCGAGTAGGGAGTCCTACAATGAGCAGTTCTTC
CASSPSRESYNEQFF
>TRBJ2-5|NA|few|TRBV2
TGTGCCAGCAGTGACAGGGGCCTCGTCCTGGAGACCCAGTACTTC
CASSDRGLVLETQYF
>TRBJ1-2|NA|NA|TRBV5-1
TGCGCCAGCAGCTTGCTTGACGGAGATTATGGCTACACCTTC
CASSLLDGDYGYTF
>TRBJ1-1|TRBD1|NA|TRBV6-5
TGTGCCAGCAGTCAACCAGGGGGCACTGAAGCTTTCTTT
CASSQPGGTEAFF
>TRBJ2-1|TRBD2|NA|TRBV5-4
TGTGCCAGCAGCTTGGTAGCGGGAGGGCCGAATGAGCAGTTCTTC
CASSLVAGGPNEQFF
>TRBJ1-5|TRBD1|NA|TRBV2
TGTGCCAGCTGCGCACAGGGGATCAATCAGCCCCAGCATTTT
CASCAQGINQPQHF
>TRBJ2-5|TRBD1|few|TRBV30
TGTGCCTCCCCGGGACAGGGGGGGGAGACCCAGTACTTC
CASPGQGGETQYF
>TRBJ2-1|NA|NA|TRBV3-1/TRBV3-2
TGTGCCAGCAGCTCTGCGGGACAGTTAGGAGGTGAGCAGTTCTTC
CASSSAGQLGGEQFF
>TRBJ1-5|TRBD1|NA|TRBV6-2/TRBV6-3
TGTGCCAGCAGTTACAAGAAGACAGGGGGCGGTCAGCCCCAGCATTTT
CASSYKKTGGGQPQHF
>TRBJ2-2|NA|few|TRBV30
TGTGCCTGGAGTGTGAGGGGCGCGGGGACCGGGGAGCTGTTTTTT
CAWSVRGAGTGELFF
>TRBJ1-4|NA|NA|TRBV5-1
TGCGCCAGCAGCTTGACTACAACTAATGAAAAACTGTTTTTT
CASSLTTTNEKLFF
>TRBJ1-5|TRBD1|NA|TRBV30
TGTGCCTGGAGTTTGACAGGGACATATCAGCCCCAGCATTTT
CAWSLTGTYQPQHF
>TRBJ1-1|TRBD1|NA|TRBV7-3
TGTGCCAGCAGCTTGGACAGGGAACGCCCTGAAGCTTTCTTT
CASSLDRERPEAFF
>TRBJ2-7|TRBD1|NA|TRBV28
TGTGCCAGCATAGGGGACAGGGGGCAGCACGAGCAGTACTTC
CASIGDRGQHEQYF